Following are 10 T cell receptor beta chains from one sample sequenced in a study of OX40 agonist ivuxolimab in advanced cancers. Libraries were prepared through the immunoSEQ multiplex PCR assay. In TCRdb, the immuneACCESS table is reduced to in-frame sequences with V and J assigned. These tables do not hold every clone; where another copy was compared, an unresolved V gene accounts for under half, and the others remain unexplained. This sample lists over 40,000 clones; approximately 84% were detected once. Roughly 7.3% of the sample lies in the top ten. The sample here was CD4+ or CD8+ T cells sorted from blood, taken in a trial of the OX40 agonist ivuxolimab. Receptors were obtained from an adult with an advanced solid tumor such as melanoma, head and neck, liver or kidney cancer.

J is TRBJ1-2 and V is TRBV7-2; D might be TRBD1 (6 bases). V lost 1 base and J lost 4, with 7 bases in between. The germline CDR1 and CDR2 sequences are SGHTA and FQGNSA. CDR3 length: 13 residues. The CDR3 reads CASSLVGGYGYTF. The CDR3 coding sequence is TGTGCCAGCAGCTTAGTAGGGGGCTATGGCTACACCTTC.

This clone was counted a few times. Here the CDR3 reads CASIGPYNEQFF. The DNA for the CDR3 is TGTGCCAGTATAGGGCCCTACAATGAGCAGTTCTTC. The chain recombines TRBV19 with TRBJ2-1; D is unclear. The CDR3 extends over 12 amino acids. Germline CDR1 reads LNHDA; CDR2 reads SQIVND (reference sequence). V dropped 7 bases and J dropped 2 bases, with 6 bases sitting between them.

CDR3: CASSQDRAGGGETQYF. The DNA for the CDR3 is TGCGCCAGCAGCCAAGATCGGGCGGGAGGTGGGGAGACCCAGTACTTC. The chain couples TRBV4-1 to TRBJ2-5; 8 bases map to TRBD2. CDR3 length: 16 residues. V trimming: 0 bases; J trimming: 5 bases; junction bases outside the gene matches: 8. The V gene's germline CDR1 is MGHRA and CDR2 YSYEKL.

The chain is built from TRBV4-3 and TRBJ1-1; 7 bases agree with TRBD1. The germline V gene has CDR1 LGHNA and CDR2 YSLEER. The junction had 13 bases not matched to a gene; V was cut back by 0 bases and J by 12 bases. The CDR3 is 15 amino acids. CDR3: CASSQERSTGALTFF. In DNA form, the CDR3 reads TGCGCCAGCAGCCAAGAAAGGTCCACAGGGGCCCTTACTTTCTTT.

The chain recombines TRBV7-9 with TRBJ2-2, with TRBD2 identical over 7 bases. CDR1 and CDR2 from the germline V gene are SEHNR and FQNEAQ (reference sequence). V was pared by 5 bases and J by 0 bases, with 6 bases of the junction left unmatched. The CDR3 is 16 amino acids. CDR3 region: CASSPGGLANTGELFF. The CDR3 nucleotides are TGTGCCAGCAGCCCGGGAGGACTAGCGAACACCGGGGAGCTGTTTTTT.

The CDR3 DNA follows: TGCGCCAGCAGCCGACAGGGGGCGTACACTGAAGCTTTCTTT. It yields the protein CASSRQGAYTEAFF. The chain couples TRBV5-1 to TRBJ1-1; 10 bases align to TRBD1. This CDR3 has 14 residues. The germline V gene encodes CDR1 SGHRS and CDR2 YFSETQ. The V and J ends lost 4 bases and 3 bases, in that order; junction bases with no gene match: 3.

CDR3: CASSTAEVARGYTF. The CDR3 bases are TGTGCCAGTAGTACCGCGGAAGTGGCGCGGGGCTACACCTTC. The J gene is TRBJ1-2, the V gene TRBV19; D not resolved. Germline lookup yields CDR1 LNHDA and CDR2 SQIVND (reference sequence). CDR3 size: 14 residues. V dropped 4 bases and J dropped 8 bases, with 17 bases sitting between them.

The CDR3 DNA reads as TGTGCCAGCAGTCCACCGGGACTAGCGGTTTCTGAGCAGTACTTC. Residues: CASSPPGLAVSEQYF. The chain carries TRBV28 and TRBJ2-7; 11 bases are shared with TRBD2. The CDR3 consists of 15 residues. Germline trimming cut 5 bases from V and 7 bases from J; bases unmatched to any gene: 10. CDR1 is MDHEN, CDR2 SYDVKM, per germline. Full variable domain (outside the CDR3, taken from reference TRBV28 and TRBJ2-7): DVKVTQSSRYLVKRTGEKVFLECVQDMDHENMFWYRQDPGLGLRLIYFSYDVKMKEKGDIPEGYSVSREKKERFSLILESASTNQTSMYLCASSPPGLAVSEQYFGPGTRLTVT.

The chain couples TRBV2 to TRBJ2-5, with a tentative D call TRBD1 (6 bases). This CDR3 region has 13 residues. V was shortened by 3 bases and J by 6 bases, with 11 bases between the two germline ends. Germline V gene data show CDR1 as SNHLY and CDR2 as FYNNEI. DNA for the CDR3: TGTGCCAGCAGTGAGTCCCAGGGGAAGACCCAGTACTTC. Residues: CASSESQGKTQYF.

The rearrangement links TRBV11-2 to TRBJ2-5, with 11 nucleotides matching TRBD2. The CDR3 contains 17 residues. Germline V gene data show CDR1 as SGHAT and CDR2 as FQNNGV. V trimming: 5 bases; J trimming: 5 bases; junction bases outside the gene matches: 13. The CDR3, as DNA: TGTGCCAGCAGCCCGGAAAGACTAGCGGGAAAGGAGGAGACCCAGTACTTC. This sequence encodes CASSPERLAGKEETQYF.